What follows is one T cell receptor beta chain and its context. The CDR3 runs 14 residues. CDR1 and CDR2 from the germline V gene are SQVTM and ANQGSEA. V lost 3 bases, J lost 0 bases, and 9 bases lay in between. This sample is drawn from a study of shared clonotypes between healthy human individuals. Authors' methods: ImmunoSEQ yielded junction-only sequences lacking quality scores, so filtering differed. Libraries were prepared by immunoSEQ multiplex PCR; TCRdb keeps only in-frame clonotypes and omits some of them. That table gives V, J and clone size, and the DNA gave D and trimming. The sample includes a few million clones, roughly 92% of them seen just once.

The receptor was derived from a man younger than 35 in good health. This chain connects TRBV29-1 to TRBJ2-1, with D perhaps TRBD2 (6 bases). Sequences were obtained from naive CD4+ T cells sorted from blood. Subset meaning: CD45RA+ positively selected. The DNA for the CDR3 is TGCAGCGTTGATGCGGGGAGCTCCTACAATGAGCAGTTCTTC. Its translation is CSVDAGSSYNEQFF.